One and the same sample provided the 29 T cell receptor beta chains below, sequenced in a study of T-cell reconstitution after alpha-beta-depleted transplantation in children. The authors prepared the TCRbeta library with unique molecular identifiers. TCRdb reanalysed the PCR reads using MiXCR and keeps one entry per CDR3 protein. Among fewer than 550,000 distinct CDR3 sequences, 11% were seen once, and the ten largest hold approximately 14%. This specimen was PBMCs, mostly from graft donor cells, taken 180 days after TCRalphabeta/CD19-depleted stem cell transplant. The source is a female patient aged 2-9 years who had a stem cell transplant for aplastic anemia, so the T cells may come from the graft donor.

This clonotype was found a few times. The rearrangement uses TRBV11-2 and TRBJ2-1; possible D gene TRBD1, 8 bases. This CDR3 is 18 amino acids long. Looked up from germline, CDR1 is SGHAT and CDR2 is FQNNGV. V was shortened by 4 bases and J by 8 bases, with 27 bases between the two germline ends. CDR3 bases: TGTGCCAGCAGCTCCAGGGGGCTTCAGGGGGAGGGGATCTATGAGCAGTTCTTC. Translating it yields CASSSRGLQGEGIYEQFF. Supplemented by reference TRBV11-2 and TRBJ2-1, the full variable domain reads EAGVAQSPRYKIIEKRQSVAFWCNPISGHATLYWYQQILGQGPKLLIQFQNNGVVDDSQLPKDRFSAERLKGVDSTLKIQPAKLEDSAVYLCASSSRGLQGEGIYEQFFGPGTRLTVL.

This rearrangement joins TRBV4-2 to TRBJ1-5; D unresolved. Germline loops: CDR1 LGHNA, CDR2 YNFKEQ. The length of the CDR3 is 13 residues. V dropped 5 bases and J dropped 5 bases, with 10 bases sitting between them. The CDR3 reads CASSNGQYQPQHF. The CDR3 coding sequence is TGTGCCAGCAGCAACGGGCAATATCAGCCCCAGCATTTT.

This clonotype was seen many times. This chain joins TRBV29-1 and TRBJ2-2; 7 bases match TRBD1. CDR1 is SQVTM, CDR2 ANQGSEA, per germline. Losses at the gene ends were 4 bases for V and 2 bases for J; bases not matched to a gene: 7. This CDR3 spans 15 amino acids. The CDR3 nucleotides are TGCAGCGTTGGCACCGGGACAGCTAACACCGGGGAGCTGTTTTTT. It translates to CSVGTGTANTGELFF.

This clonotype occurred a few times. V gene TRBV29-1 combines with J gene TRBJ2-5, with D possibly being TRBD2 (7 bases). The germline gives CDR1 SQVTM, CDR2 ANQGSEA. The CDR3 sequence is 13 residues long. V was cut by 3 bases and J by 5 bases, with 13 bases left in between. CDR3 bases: TGCAGCGTTGAGGGCCCGGGGGGCGAGACCCAGTACTTC. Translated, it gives CSVEGPGGETQYF.

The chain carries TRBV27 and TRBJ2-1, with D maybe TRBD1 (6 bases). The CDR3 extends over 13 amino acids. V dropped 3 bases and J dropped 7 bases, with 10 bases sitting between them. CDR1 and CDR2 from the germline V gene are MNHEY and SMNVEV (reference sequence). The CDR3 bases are TGTGCCAGCAGTTTCCAAGGGGGAAATGAGCAGTTCTTC. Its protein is CASSFQGGNEQFF.

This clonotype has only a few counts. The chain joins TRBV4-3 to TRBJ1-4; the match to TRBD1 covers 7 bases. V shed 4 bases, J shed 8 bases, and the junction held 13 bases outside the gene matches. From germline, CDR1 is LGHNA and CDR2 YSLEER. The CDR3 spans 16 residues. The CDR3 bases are TGCGCCAGCAGCCCAACGGGAACAGGGGCATGGGAAAAACTGTTTTTT. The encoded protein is CASSPTGTGAWEKLFF.

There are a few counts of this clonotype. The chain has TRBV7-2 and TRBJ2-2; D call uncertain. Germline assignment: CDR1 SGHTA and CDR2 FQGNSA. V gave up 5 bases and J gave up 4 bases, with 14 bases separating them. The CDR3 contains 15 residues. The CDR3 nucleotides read TGTGCCAGCAGCCACCCTCCGGCTACCACCGGGGAGCTGTTTTTT. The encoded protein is CASSHPPATTGELFF.

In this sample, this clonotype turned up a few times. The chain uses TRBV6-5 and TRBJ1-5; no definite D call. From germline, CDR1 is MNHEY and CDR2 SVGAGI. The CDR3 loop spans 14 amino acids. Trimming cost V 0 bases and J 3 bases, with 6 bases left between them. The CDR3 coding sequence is TGTGCCAGCAGTTACTCGAGTGCCAATCAGCCCCAGCATTTT. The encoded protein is CASSYSSANQPQHF.

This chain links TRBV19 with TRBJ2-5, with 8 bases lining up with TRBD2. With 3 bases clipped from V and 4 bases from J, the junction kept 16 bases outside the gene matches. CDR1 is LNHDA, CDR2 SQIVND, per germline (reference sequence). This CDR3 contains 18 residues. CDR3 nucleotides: TGTGCCAGTAGTATGATCGGGGGGGCCCGACGACGCTTAGAGACCCAGTACTTC. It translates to CASSMIGGARRRLETQYF. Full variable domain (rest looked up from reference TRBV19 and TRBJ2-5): DGGITQSPKYLFRKEGQNVTLSCEQNLNHDAMYWYRQDPGQGLRLIYYSQIVNDFQKGDIAEGYSVSREKKESFPLTVTSAQKNPTAFYLCASSMIGGARRRLETQYFGPGTRLLVL.

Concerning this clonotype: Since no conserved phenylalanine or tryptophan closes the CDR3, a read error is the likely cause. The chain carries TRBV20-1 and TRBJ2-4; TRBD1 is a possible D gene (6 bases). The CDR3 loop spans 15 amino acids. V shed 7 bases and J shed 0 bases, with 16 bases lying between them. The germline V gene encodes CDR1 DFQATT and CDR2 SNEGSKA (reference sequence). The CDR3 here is CSVEQGDLAKNIQYL. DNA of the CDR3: TGCAGTGTCGAACAGGGAGACTTAGCCAAAAACATTCAGTACCTC.

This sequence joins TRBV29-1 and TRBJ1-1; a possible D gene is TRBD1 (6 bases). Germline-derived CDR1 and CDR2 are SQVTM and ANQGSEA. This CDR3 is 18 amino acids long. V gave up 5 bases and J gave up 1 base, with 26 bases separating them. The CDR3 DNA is TGCAGCGTTCTTTACTACAGTCGCTTAAGGGGGGCGAACACTGAAGCTTTCTTT. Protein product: CSVLYYSRLRGANTEAFF. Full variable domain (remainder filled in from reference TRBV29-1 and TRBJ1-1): SAVISQKPSRDICQRGTSLTIQCQVDSQVTMMFWYRQQPGQSLTLIATANQGSEATYESGFVIDKFPISRPNLTFSTLTVSNMSPEDSSIYLCSVLYYSRLRGANTEAFFGQGTRLTVV.

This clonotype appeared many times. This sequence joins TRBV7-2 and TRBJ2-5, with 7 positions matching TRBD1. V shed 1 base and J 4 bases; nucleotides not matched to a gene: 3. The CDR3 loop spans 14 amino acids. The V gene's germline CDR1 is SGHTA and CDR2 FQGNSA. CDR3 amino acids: CASSLVGGRETQYF. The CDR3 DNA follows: TGTGCCAGCAGCTTAGTAGGGGGCCGAGAGACCCAGTACTTC. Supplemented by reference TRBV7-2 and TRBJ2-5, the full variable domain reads GAGVSQSPSNKVTEKGKDVELRCDPISGHTALYWYRQSLGQGLEFLIYFQGNSAPDKSGLPSDRFSAERTGGSVSTLTIQRTQQEDSAVYLCASSLVGGRETQYFGPGTRLLVL.

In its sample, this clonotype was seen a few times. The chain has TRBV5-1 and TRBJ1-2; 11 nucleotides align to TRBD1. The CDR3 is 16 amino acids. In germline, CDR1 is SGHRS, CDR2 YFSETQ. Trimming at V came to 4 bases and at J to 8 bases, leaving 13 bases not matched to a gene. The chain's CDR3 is CASSRGSGQGARGYTF. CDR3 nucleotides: TGCGCCAGCAGCCGAGGATCAGGACAGGGGGCCAGAGGCTACACCTTC.

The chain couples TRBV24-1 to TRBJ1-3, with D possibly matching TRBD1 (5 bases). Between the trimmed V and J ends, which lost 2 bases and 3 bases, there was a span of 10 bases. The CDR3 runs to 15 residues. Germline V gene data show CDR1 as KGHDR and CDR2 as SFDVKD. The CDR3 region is CATSDSSDIGNTIYF. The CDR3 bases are TGTGCCACCAGTGATTCGTCGGACATTGGAAACACCATATATTTT.

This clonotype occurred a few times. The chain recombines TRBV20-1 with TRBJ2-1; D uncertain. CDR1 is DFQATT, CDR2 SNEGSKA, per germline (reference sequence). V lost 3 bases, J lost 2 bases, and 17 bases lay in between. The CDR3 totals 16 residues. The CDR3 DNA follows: TGCAGTGCTAGGGTGGGCAGCCATTTTACCTACAATGAGCAGTTCTTC. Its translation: CSARVGSHFTYNEQFF.

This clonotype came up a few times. The CDR3 bases are TGCAGTGCTAGAGGTTCTCTACAAGAGACCCAGTACTTC. Translation gives CSARGSLQETQYF. The chain employs TRBV20-1 and TRBJ2-5; D remains unclear. Germline-derived CDR1 and CDR2 are DFQATT and SNEGSKA (reference sequence). This CDR3 has 13 amino acids. The germline V and J ends were trimmed by 1 base and 2 bases, with 8 bases remaining between them.

In nucleotides, the CDR3 is TGTGCCAGCAGTGAGGTGGCACCCAGCAATCAGCCCCAGCATTTT. Its protein is CASSEVAPSNQPQHF. The chain uses TRBV2 and TRBJ1-5; D unclear. The germline gives CDR1 SNHLY, CDR2 FYNNEI. Trimming stripped 3 bases from V and 1 base from J, with 10 bases between. The CDR3 is made up of 15 amino acids.

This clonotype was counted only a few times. The CDR3 bases are TGTGCCAGCAGCTTCTACCCGAACACTGAAGCTTTCTTT. The encoded protein is CASSFYPNTEAFF. The rearrangement uses TRBV5-5 and TRBJ1-1; D gene ambiguous. The CDR3 consists of 13 residues. Germline loops: CDR1 SGHKS, CDR2 YYEKEE (reference sequence). With 2 bases removed from V and 1 base from J, the gap between germline ends came to 6 bases.

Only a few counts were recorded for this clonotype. CDR3 residues: CAISDNDRYRVHLGNTIYF. CDR3 nucleotides: TGTGCCATCAGTGATAACGATCGATATAGAGTTCACCTCGGAAACACCATATATTTT. The J gene is TRBJ1-3, the V gene TRBV10-3; D unresolved. The V end was cut by 3 bases, the J end by 4 bases, with 25 bases between. CDR1 and CDR2 from the germline V gene are ENHRY and SYGVKD. This CDR3 comprises 19 residues.

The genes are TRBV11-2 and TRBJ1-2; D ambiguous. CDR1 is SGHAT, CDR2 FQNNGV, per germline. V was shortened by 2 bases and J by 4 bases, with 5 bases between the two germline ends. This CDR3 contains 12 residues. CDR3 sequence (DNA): TGTGCCAGCAGCTTAAGCCGCTATGGCTACACCTTC. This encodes CASSLSRYGYTF.

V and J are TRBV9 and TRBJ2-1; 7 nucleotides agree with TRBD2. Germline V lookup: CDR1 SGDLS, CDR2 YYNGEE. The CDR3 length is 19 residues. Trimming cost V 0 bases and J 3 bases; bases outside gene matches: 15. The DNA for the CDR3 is TGTGCCAGCAGCGTAGACAAAGGCAGGGCTAGCGGTTACTACAATGAGCAGTTCTTC. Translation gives CASSVDKGRASGYYNEQFF.

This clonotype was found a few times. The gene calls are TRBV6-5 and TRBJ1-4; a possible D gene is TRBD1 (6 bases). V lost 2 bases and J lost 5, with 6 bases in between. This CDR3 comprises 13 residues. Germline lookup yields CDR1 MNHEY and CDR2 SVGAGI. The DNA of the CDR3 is TGTGCCAGCAGTTACAGGGGGAATGAAAAACTGTTTTTT. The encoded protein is CASSYRGNEKLFF.

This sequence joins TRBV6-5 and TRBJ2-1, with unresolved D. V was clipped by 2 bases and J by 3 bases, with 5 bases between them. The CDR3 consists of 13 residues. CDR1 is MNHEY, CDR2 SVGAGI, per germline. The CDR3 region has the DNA TGTGCCAGCAGTTACGACCACTACAATGAGCAGTTCTTC. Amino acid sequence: CASSYDHYNEQFF.

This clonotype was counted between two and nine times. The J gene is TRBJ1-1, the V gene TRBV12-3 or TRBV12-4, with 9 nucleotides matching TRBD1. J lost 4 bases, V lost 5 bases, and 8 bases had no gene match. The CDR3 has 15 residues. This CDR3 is CASSPFSTGGTEAFF. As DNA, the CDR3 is TGTGCCAGCAGTCCCTTCTCGACAGGGGGCACTGAAGCTTTCTTT.

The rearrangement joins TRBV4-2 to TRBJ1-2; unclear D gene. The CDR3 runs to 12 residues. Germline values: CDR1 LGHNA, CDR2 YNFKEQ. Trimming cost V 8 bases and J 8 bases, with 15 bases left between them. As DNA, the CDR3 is TGTGCCAGCCAAAGCAATCGGCGGGGCTACACCTTC. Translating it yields CASQSNRRGYTF.

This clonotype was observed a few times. This CDR3 reads CASSRTGQRTGELFF. CDR3 sequence (DNA): TGTGCCAGCAGTCGGACAGGGCAACGCACCGGGGAGCTGTTTTTT. The chain employs TRBV12-3 or TRBV12-4 and TRBJ2-2, with TRBD1 matching 8 bases. Trimming cost V 5 bases and J 4 bases; bases outside gene matches: 6. This CDR3 is 15 amino acids long.

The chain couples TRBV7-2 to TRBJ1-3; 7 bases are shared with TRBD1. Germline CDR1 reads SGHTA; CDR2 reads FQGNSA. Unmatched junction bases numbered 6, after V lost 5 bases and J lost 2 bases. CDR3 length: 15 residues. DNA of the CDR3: TGTGCCAGCAGCCTCTCGACAGGGCCTGGAAACACCATATATTTT. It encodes CASSLSTGPGNTIYF.

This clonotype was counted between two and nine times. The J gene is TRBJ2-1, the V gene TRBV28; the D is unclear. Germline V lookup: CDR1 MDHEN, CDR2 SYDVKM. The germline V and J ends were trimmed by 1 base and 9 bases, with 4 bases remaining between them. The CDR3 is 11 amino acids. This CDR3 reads CASSLFFEQFF. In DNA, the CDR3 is TGTGCCAGCAGTTTATTCTTTGAGCAGTTCTTC.

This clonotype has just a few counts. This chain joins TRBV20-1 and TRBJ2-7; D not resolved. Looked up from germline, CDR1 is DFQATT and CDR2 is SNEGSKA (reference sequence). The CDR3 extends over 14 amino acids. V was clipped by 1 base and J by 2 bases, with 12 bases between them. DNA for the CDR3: TGCAGTGCTAGAGTCAACGGAGAAACCTACGAGCAGTACTTC. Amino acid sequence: CSARVNGETYEQYF.